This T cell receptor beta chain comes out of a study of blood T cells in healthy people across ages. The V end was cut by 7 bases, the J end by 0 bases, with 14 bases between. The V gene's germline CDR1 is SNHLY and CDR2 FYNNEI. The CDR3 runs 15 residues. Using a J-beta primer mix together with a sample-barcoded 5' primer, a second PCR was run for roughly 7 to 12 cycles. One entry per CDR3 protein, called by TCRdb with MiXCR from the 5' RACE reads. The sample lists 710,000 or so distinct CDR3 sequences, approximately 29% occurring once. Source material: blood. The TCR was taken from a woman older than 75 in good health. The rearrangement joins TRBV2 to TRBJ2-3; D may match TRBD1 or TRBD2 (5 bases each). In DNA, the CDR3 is TGTGCCAGCAACCGCCGGGGCCCTAGCACAGATACGCAGTATTTT. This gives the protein CASNRRGPSTDTQYF.